This is a list of T cell receptor beta chains from one sample in a study of control samples from healthy donors and cancer patients. The method was immunoSEQ multiplex PCR; TCRdb's version includes in-frame clones alone and lacks a portion of them. This sample yields around 68,000 clones, of which approximately 80% are seen a single time; 2.5% to 3.5% belongs to the top ten. The specimen was PBMCs. All receptors come from a woman between 45 and 60 years old with lung cancer. Both conserved end residues are part of each CDR3. Each record gives: J gene, D gene, clone size, V gene, CDR3 DNA, CDR3 protein. D genes are given only for firm matches. Not all rows give a size; the values are once, few, many and, for expanded clones, a class.

TRBJ2-5 | - | - | TRBV7-7 | TGTGCCAGCAGCTTATCTTCTTTCGGGGTCGGTGAGACCCAGTACTTC | CASSLSSFGVGETQYF
TRBJ1-2 | - | - | TRBV14 | TGTGCCAGCAGCCAAGATTGGCAGGGAGAAGGCTACACCTTC | CASSQDWQGEGYTF
TRBJ1-6 | - | - | TRBV7-9 | TGTGCCAGCAGCTTAAACGAGCGTTCTTCACCCCTCCACTTT | CASSLNERSSPLHF
TRBJ1-1 | - | - | TRBV7-2 | TGTGCCAGCAGCTTCGCGGGAGGTAAGGGCACTGAAGCTTTCTTT | CASSFAGGKGTEAFF
TRBJ1-1 | - | - | TRBV5-1 | TGCGCCAGCAGCTTGGTGGGTGGGACCCTTGACACTGAAGCTTTCTTT | CASSLVGGTLDTEAFF
TRBJ2-2 | - | - | TRBV7-3 | TGTGCCAGCAGCTTAGGGGGAAACACCGGGGAGCTGTTTTTT | CASSLGGNTGELFF
TRBJ2-5 | - | - | TRBV19 | TGTGCCAGTAGCGTGGGCAGCCAAGAGACCCAGTACTTC | CASSVGSQETQYF
TRBJ2-1 | - | - | TRBV30 | TGTGCCTGGAGTGGTGATTTCAGCTCCTACAATGAGCAGTTCTTC | CAWSGDFSSYNEQFF
TRBJ1-1 | - | - | TRBV6-5 | TGTGCCAGCAGTTACTCCGGAGCCCTAAGGAACACTGAAGCTTTCTTT | CASSYSGALRNTEAFF
TRBJ1-2 | - | - | TRBV3-1/TRBV3-2 | TGTGCCAGCAGCCAAGAGAAGGGGCGGCTATATTCTGGCTACACCTTC | CASSQEKGRLYSGYTF
TRBJ1-4 | - | - | TRBV7-2 | TGTGCCAGCAGCCTACAGGGATCGGATGAAAAACTGTTTTTT | CASSLQGSDEKLFF
TRBJ2-5 | - | - | TRBV5-5 | TGTGCCAGCAGCCCAAAAGAGACCCAGTACTTC | CASSPKETQYF
TRBJ2-2 | TRBD1 | - | TRBV5-6 | TGTGCCAGCAGCCGTACAGGGGGCGTCGGGACCGGGGAGCTGTTTTTT | CASSRTGGVGTGELFF
TRBJ1-5 | TRBD1 | - | TRBV19 | TGTGCCAGTAGTACTTTACAGGGGAATCAGCCCCAGCATTTT | CASSTLQGNQPQHF
TRBJ1-4 | TRBD1 | - | TRBV5-1 | TGCGCCAGCAGTCGTGGACAGGGCTATGAAAAACTGTTTTTT | CASSRGQGYEKLFF
TRBJ2-2 | - | - | TRBV19 | TGTGCCAGTACCGATGACTGGGGCAGCGACACCGGGGAGCTGTTTTTT | CASTDDWGSDTGELFF
TRBJ2-3 | TRBD2 | - | TRBV7-2 | TGTGCCAGCAGCAAGGGGCTAGCGGGGGGGCCTGATACGCAGTATTTT | CASSKGLAGGPDTQYF
TRBJ1-5 | - | - | TRBV29-1 | TGCAGCGTTGACAGGGGTACCAATCAGCCCCAGCATTTT | CSVDRGTNQPQHF
TRBJ1-1 | - | once | TRBV5-4 | TGTGCCAGCAGCTTGGGGGGACCTCCGGGCACTGAAGCTTTCTTT | CASSLGGPPGTEAFF
TRBJ1-1 | - | once | TRBV20-1 | TGCAGTGCTAGTACTGACACTGAAGCTTTCTTT | CSASTDTEAFF
TRBJ1-1 | TRBD1 | - | TRBV19 | TGTGCCAGTACCCCCCAGGGGGGGACTGAAGCTTTCTTT | CASTPQGGTEAFF
TRBJ1-1 | - | - | TRBV5-1 | TGCGCCAGCAGCTTCTCCAGGCTGCAAAACACTGAAGCTTTCTTT | CASSFSRLQNTEAFF
TRBJ2-2 | TRBD1 | - | TRBV5-4 | TGTGCCAGCAGCGTAGAACAGGGGGCGAGGAACACCGGGGAGCTGTTTTTT | CASSVEQGARNTGELFF
TRBJ2-2 | TRBD2 | - | TRBV7-3 | TGTGCCAGCAGCTTAAAGGCTAGCGGGGTCCTTGCGAACACCGGGGAGCTGTTTTTT | CASSLKASGVLANTGELFF
TRBJ1-3 | - | - | TRBV4-1 | TGCGCCAGCAGCGAACTTCAGGGACCTGGAAACACCATATATTTT | CASSELQGPGNTIYF
TRBJ2-1 | - | - | TRBV11-3 | TGTGCCAGCAGCGGGGCCAACGGGGACCTTTACAATGAGCAGTTCTTC | CASSGANGDLYNEQFF
TRBJ1-5 | - | - | TRBV30 | TGTGCCTGGAGTGTAAGGGCCGGTAGCAATCAGCCCCAGCATTTT | CAWSVRAGSNQPQHF
TRBJ2-7 | - | - | TRBV4-3 | TGCGCCAGCAGCCAAGCTGCCAGGGACCACGAGCAGTACTTC | CASSQAARDHEQYF
TRBJ2-5 | - | - | TRBV20-1 | TGCAGTGCTAGAGATCAAAGGGGCCAGTACTTC | CSARDQRGQYF
TRBJ1-5 | - | once | TRBV12-3/TRBV12-4 | TGTGCCAGCAGCCGACAGGTAAATCAGCCCCAGCATTTT | CASSRQVNQPQHF
TRBJ1-5 | TRBD1 | many | TRBV19 | TGTGCCAGTAGTTATGACAGGGCCGGCAATCAGCCCCAGCATTTT | CASSYDRAGNQPQHF
TRBJ2-3 | - | - | TRBV21-1 | TGTGCCAGCAGCAAAGCGTACTGGGCGGGGCGAAACACAGATACGCAGTATTTT | CASSKAYWAGRNTDTQYF
TRBJ2-2 | - | - | TRBV2 | TGTGCCAGCGGGAAGGATGTTGGGGAGCTGTTTTTT | CASGKDVGELFF
TRBJ1-6 | - | - | TRBV11-3 | TGTGCCAGCAGCTTGAAGGATTCACCCCTCCACTTT | CASSLKDSPLHF
TRBJ1-1 | TRBD1 | - | TRBV7-8 | TGTGCCAGCAGCTTGGGGACAGGGGCTGAAGCTTTCTTT | CASSLGTGAEAFF
TRBJ2-1 | - | once | TRBV7-9 | TGTGCCAGCAGCTTAGAGACGGTAATGAAGCAGTTCTTC | CASSLETVMKQFF
TRBJ2-3 | - | - | TRBV11-3 | TGTGCCAGCAGCTTAGAAGGACAGCCCACAGATACGCAGTATTTT | CASSLEGQPTDTQYF
TRBJ1-2 | - | - | TRBV6-5 | TGTGCCAGCAGGTTCGGGGACGTTCCTAACTATGGCTACACCTTC | CASRFGDVPNYGYTF
TRBJ2-7 | TRBD1 | - | TRBV6-5 | TGTGCCAGCAGTTCTGGGACAGGGGTCTACGAGCAGTACTTC | CASSSGTGVYEQYF
TRBJ1-5 | - | once | TRBV7-7 | TGTGCCAGCAGCTTAGACGTGGATCAGCCCCAGCATTTT | CASSLDVDQPQHF
TRBJ2-5 | TRBD2 | - | TRBV6-2/TRBV6-3 | TGTGCCAGCAGTTCCGGGACTAGCCCCGCAACCCAGTACTTC | CASSSGTSPATQYF
TRBJ1-4 | TRBD1 | - | TRBV19 | TGTGCCAGTAGTCCTGGGACAGCCCCAAATAATGAAAAACTGTTTTTT | CASSPGTAPNNEKLFF